Below are 13 T cell receptor beta chains sequenced from a single sample in a study of CD8+CD57+ T cells in acquired aplastic anemia. The patients chosen for sequencing had shown expansion of CD8+CD57+ cells (detected by flow cytometry). Profiling of TCR beta VDJ combinations and CDR3 sequences used genomic DNA as template. TCRdb called the reads again in MiXCR, with one record for every CDR3 protein. The data hold 160,000 or so distinct CDR3 sequences, with 71% observed a single time. The specimen sequenced was sorted CD4+, CD8+, or CD8+CD57+ T cells (not recorded which) from PBMCs. The receptors were gathered from a human donor with aplastic anemia.

This chain links TRBV6-4 with TRBJ2-3; TRBD2 is a possible D gene (7 bases). Germline values: CDR1 MRHNA, CDR2 SNTAGT. The CDR3 is 15 residues long. V dropped 0 bases and J dropped 4 bases, with 11 bases sitting between them. The CDR3 bases are TGTGCCAGCAGTGACTCTGTGGGGGGGCCAGATACGCAGTATTTT. It specifies CASSDSVGGPDTQYF.

In this sample, this clonotype turned up once. The chain links TRBV14 to TRBJ2-2; tentatively, D is TRBD2 (6 bases). Trimming cost V 0 bases and J 0 bases, with 11 bases left between them. Germline V CDR1 and CDR2: SGHDN, FVKESK. CDR3 size: 17 residues. CDR3 amino acids: CASSQDRTGANTGELFF. The CDR3, as DNA: TGTGCCAGCAGCCAAGATCGGACGGGGGCGAACACCGGGGAGCTGTTTTTT.

This rearrangement joins TRBV29-1 to TRBJ2-3, with a tentative D call TRBD2 (6 bases). From germline, CDR1 is SQVTM and CDR2 ANQGSEA. V was shortened by 7 bases and J by 2 bases, with 10 bases between the two germline ends. This CDR3 contains 12 residues. The CDR3 DNA reads TGCAGCGGCGGGGTAACCACAGATACGCAGTATTTT. This encodes CSGGVTTDTQYF.

The chain joins TRBV24-1 to TRBJ2-3, with 15 bases matching TRBD2. Germline assignment: CDR1 KGHDR and CDR2 SFDVKD. Trimming removed 5 bases from V and 2 bases from J; junction bases left unmatched: 10. This CDR3 is built from 19 residues. The CDR3 sequence is CATSAKGLAGGPFTDTQYF. Here the CDR3 DNA reads TGTGCCACCAGTGCCAAGGGACTAGCGGGGGGACCATTCACAGATACGCAGTATTTT.

The chain combines TRBV6-1 with TRBJ2-7; TRBD1 is a possible D gene (6 bases). V lost 3 bases to trimming and J lost 2 bases, with 11 bases between them. From germline, CDR1 is MNHNS and CDR2 SASEGT. The CDR3 length is 14 residues. CDR3 residues: CASSDLGAAYEQYF. The CDR3 nucleotides are TGTGCCAGCAGTGATTTGGGGGCAGCCTACGAGCAGTACTTC.

The chain joins TRBV9 to TRBJ2-7, with D tentatively TRBD2 (5 bases). This CDR3 comprises 15 residues. Germline-derived CDR1 and CDR2 are SGDLS and YYNGEE. Trimming removed 0 bases at V and 1 base at J, with 11 bases between. CDR3 in amino acids: CASSVGSGRSYEQYF. The DNA of the CDR3 is TGTGCCAGCAGCGTAGGGAGCGGCCGGTCCTACGAGCAGTACTTC.

This clonotype occurred a few times. The rearrangement links TRBV20-1 to TRBJ2-7; D is unresolved. The V end was cut by 2 bases, the J end by 6 bases, with 14 bases between. The germline gives CDR1 DFQATT, CDR2 SNEGSKA (reference sequence). This CDR3 is built from 13 residues. The CDR3 DNA is TGCAGTGCTAGATACGTGACCGGTCTCGAGCAGTACTTC. As protein: CSARYVTGLEQYF.

This chain connects TRBV20-1 to TRBJ1-1; D unresolved. Trimming shortened V by 3 bases and J by 1 base, and 9 bases separated the two germline ends. Germline CDR1 is DFQATT and CDR2 is SNEGSKA (reference sequence). This CDR3 region has 13 residues. CDR3 in DNA: TGCAGTGCTAGTGCCGGAAAGAACACTGAAGCTTTCTTT. Its protein is CSASAGKNTEAFF.

This chain connects TRBV14 to TRBJ2-7; TRBD1 is a possible D gene (5 bases). The CDR3 is 13 amino acids. Germline-derived CDR1 and CDR2 are SGHDN and FVKESK. The ends were cut back, 2 bases at V and 3 bases at J, with 8 bases in the middle. Here the CDR3 DNA reads TGTGCCAGCAGCCAACTAGGGGACTACGAGCAGTACTTC. It specifies CASSQLGDYEQYF.

This chain links TRBV24-1 with TRBJ1-2, with D unclear. The germline V gene encodes CDR1 KGHDR and CDR2 SFDVKD. Trimming removed 11 bases from V and 1 base from J, with 10 bases in between. This CDR3 has 12 amino acids. The CDR3 coding sequence is TGTGCCATGACGGTTGGTAACTATGGCTACACCTTC. This gives the protein CAMTVGNYGYTF.

The gene calls are TRBV2 and TRBJ2-1; no firm D call. V gave up 4 bases and J gave up 2 bases, with 9 bases separating them. Germline CDR1 reads SNHLY; CDR2 reads FYNNEI. This CDR3 spans 14 amino acids. The DNA for the CDR3 is TGTGCCAGCAGTGGGATAGGCGCCTACAATGAGCAGTTCTTC. Amino acids: CASSGIGAYNEQFF. The full variable domain, its missing parts supplied by reference TRBV2 and TRBJ2-1, is EPEVTQTPSHQVTQMGQEVILRCVPISNHLYFYWYRQILGQKVEFLVSFYNNEISEKSEIFDDQFSVERPDGSNFTLKIRSTKLEDSAMYFCASSGIGAYNEQFFGPGTRLTVL.

CDR3 in DNA: TGTGCCAGCAAGGCGGATCGCAATCAGCCCCAGCATTTT. Translation gives CASKADRNQPQHF. The J gene is TRBJ1-5, the V gene TRBV2; no clear D. The germline gives CDR1 SNHLY, CDR2 FYNNEI. The V gene lost 7 bases and the J gene lost 2 bases, with 9 bases spanning the gap. The CDR3 loop spans 13 amino acids.

The J gene is TRBJ2-1, the V gene TRBV7-9; 11 bases are shared with TRBD1. Trimming removed 5 bases from V and 4 bases from J; junction bases left unmatched: 4. This CDR3 spans 15 amino acids. Germline-derived CDR1 and CDR2 are SEHNR and FQNEAQ (reference sequence). Here the CDR3 DNA reads TGTGCCAGCAGCGCGGACAGGGGGCCTTACAATGAGCAGTTCTTC. Its translation: CASSADRGPYNEQFF. Supplemented by reference TRBV7-9 and TRBJ2-1, the full variable domain reads DTGVSQNPRHKITKRGQNVTFRCDPISEHNRLYWYRQTLGQGPEFLTYFQNEAQLEKSRLLSDRFSAERPKGSFSTLEIQRTEQGDSAMYLCASSADRGPYNEQFFGPGTRLTVL.